This T cell receptor beta chain stems from a study of T cells in Graves' hyperthyroidism and ophthalmopathy. Diagnostic decisions used clinical symptoms, serum thyroxine and TRAb, thyroid ultrasound and orbital computed tomography. TCR beta CDR3 sequences were amplified from RNA transcripts. HTBI primers were the set used in a first-round RT-PCR of the TCR CDR3. TCRdb processed the multiplex PCR reads anew with MiXCR; each CDR3 protein has one entry. This table has 400,000 to 500,000 distinct CDR3 sequences, about 15% appearing once. Study results and limitations: Patients with ophthalmopathy were separated from those with stable hyperthyroidism by a 13 V-J model. Most clonotypes expanded in thyroid above 0.001 were likewise present in blood. Onset of ophthalmopathy came a median approximately 6.9 months after the model predicted it.

The CDR3 totals 14 residues. Germline lookup yields CDR1 SGHRS and CDR2 YFSETQ. This clonotype was counted ten times or more. Its antigen is still unknown. One end of the junction varies from germline; a read error may be responsible. Sequencing input: blood. V usage is TRBV5-1 and J usage is TRBJ2-7; unclear D gene. The TCR sequence derives from a man aged 18 to 30 with Graves' ophthalmopathy. The CDR3 spells CASSLGQASYEQYF. CDR3 nucleotide sequence: TGTGCCAGCAGCTTAGGCCAGGCCAGCTACGAGCAGTACTTC. The whole variable domain, filled in from reference TRBV5-1 and TRBJ2-7, reads KAGVTQTPRYLIKTRGQQVTLSCSPISGHRSVSWYQQTPGQGLQFLFEYFSETQRNKGNFPGRFSGRQFSNSRSEMNVSTLELGDSALYLCASSLGQASYEQYFGPGTRLTVT.